This T cell receptor (beta chain) stems from a study of technical replicates of blood from several donors. Data came from immunoSEQ multiplex PCR; TCRdb stores just in-frame clones and leaves some out. The data contain 80,000 to 100,000 clones, about 96% of them singletons. The germline CDR1 and CDR2 sequences are SEHNR and FQNEAQ (reference sequence). This CDR3 is built from 12 residues. Trimming shortened V by 3 bases and J by 13 bases, and 12 bases separated the two germline ends. The gene calls are TRBV7-9 and TRBJ2-2; possible D gene TRBD2, 6 bases. This TCR was recovered from a human donor in good health. Sequencing was performed on T cells isolated from PBMCs. DNA for the CDR3: TGTGCCAGCAGCTTTGGGGCGGAGGGGCTGTTTTTT. It is translated as CASSFGAEGLFF.